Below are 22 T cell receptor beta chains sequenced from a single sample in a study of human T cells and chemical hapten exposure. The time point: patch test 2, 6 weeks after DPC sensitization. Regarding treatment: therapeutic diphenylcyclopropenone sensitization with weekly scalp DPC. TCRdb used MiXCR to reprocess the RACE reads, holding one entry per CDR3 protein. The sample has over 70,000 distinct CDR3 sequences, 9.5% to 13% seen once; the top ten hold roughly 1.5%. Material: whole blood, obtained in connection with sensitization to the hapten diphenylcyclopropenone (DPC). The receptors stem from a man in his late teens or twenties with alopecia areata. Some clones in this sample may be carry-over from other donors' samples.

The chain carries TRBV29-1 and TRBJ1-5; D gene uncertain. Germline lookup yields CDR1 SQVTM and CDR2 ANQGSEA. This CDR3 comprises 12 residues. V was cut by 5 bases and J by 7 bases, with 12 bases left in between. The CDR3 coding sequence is TGCAGCGTTTATTCGGCGGGCCAGCCCCAGCATTTT. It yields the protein CSVYSAGQPQHF.

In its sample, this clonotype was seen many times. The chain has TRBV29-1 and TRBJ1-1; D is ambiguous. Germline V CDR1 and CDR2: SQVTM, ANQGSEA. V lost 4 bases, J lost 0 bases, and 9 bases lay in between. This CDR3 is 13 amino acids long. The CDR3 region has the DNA TGCAGCGTTGGTCTTCGCTTGAACACTGAAGCTTTCTTT. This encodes CSVGLRLNTEAFF.

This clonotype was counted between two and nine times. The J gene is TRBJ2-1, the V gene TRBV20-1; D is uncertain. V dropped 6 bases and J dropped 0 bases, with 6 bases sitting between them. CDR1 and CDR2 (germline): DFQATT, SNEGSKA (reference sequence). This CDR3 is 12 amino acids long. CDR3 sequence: CSARDSYNEQFF. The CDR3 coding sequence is TGCAGTGCAAGGGACTCCTACAATGAGCAGTTCTTC.

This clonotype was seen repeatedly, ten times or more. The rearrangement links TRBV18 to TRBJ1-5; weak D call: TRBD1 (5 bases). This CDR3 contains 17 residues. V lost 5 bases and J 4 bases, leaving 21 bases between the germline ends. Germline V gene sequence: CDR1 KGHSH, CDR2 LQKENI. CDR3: CASSAQGRALGNQPQHF. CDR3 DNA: TGTGCCAGCTCAGCCCAAGGCAGGGCCCTCGGGAATCAGCCCCAGCATTTT.

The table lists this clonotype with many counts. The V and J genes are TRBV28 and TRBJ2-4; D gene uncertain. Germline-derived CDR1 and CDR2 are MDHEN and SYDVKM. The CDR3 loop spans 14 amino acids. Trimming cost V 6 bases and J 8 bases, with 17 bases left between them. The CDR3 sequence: CASSQRPRLDIQYF. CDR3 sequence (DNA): TGTGCCAGCAGCCAGAGGCCCAGGTTGGACATTCAGTACTTC.

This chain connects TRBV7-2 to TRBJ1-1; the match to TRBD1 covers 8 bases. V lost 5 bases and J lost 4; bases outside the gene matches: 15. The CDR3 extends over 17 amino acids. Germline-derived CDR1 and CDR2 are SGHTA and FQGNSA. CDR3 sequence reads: CASSPGGAGGLRTEAFF. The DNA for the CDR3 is TGTGCCAGCAGCCCCGGGGGTGCAGGGGGCCTTCGCACTGAAGCTTTCTTT.

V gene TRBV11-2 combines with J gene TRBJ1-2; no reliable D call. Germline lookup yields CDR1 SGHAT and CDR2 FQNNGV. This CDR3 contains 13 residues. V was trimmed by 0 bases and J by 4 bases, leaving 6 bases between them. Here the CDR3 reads CASSLDQGYGYTF. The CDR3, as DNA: TGTGCCAGCAGCTTAGATCAAGGCTATGGCTACACCTTC.

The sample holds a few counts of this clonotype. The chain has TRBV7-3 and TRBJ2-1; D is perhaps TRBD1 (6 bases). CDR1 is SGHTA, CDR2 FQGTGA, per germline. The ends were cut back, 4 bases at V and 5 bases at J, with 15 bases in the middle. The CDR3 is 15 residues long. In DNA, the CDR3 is TGTGCCAGCAGCTCGTCAGGGGCAGGTAACAATGAGCAGTTCTTC. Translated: CASSSSGAGNNEQFF.

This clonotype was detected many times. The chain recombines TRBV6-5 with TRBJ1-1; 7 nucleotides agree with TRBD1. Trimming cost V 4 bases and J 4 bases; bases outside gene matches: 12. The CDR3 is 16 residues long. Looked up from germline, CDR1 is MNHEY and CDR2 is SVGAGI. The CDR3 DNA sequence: TGTGCCAGCAGTTCCGGGACAGCCGACAAATCCACTGAAGCTTTCTTT. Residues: CASSSGTADKSTEAFF.

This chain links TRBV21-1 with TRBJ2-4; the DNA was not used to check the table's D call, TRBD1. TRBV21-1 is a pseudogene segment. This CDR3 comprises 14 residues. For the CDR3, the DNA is TGTGCCAGCGTCCCTTGGGGGGCAGGTGACATTCAGTACTTC. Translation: CASVPWGAGDIQYF.

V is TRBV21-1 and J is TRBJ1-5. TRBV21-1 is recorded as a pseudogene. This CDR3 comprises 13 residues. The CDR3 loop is CASSGGPKQPQHF. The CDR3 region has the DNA TGTGCCAGCAGCGGTGGCCCCAAGCAGCCCCAGCATTTT.

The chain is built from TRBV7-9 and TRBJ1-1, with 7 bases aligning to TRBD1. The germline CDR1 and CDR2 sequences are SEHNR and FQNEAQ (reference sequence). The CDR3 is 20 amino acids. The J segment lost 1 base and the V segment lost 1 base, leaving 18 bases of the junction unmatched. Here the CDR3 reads CASSLGRVRGNPDANTEAFF. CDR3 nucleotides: TGTGCCAGCAGCTTAGGGAGGGTCAGGGGGAATCCAGATGCGAACACTGAAGCTTTCTTT.

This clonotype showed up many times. The CDR3: CSVSRDTSSPLHF. CDR3 nucleotide sequence: TGCAGCGTCAGCCGGGACACCAGTTCACCCCTCCACTTT. The rearrangement links TRBV29-1 to TRBJ1-6; perhaps TRBD1 as D (6 bases). The V gene's germline CDR1 is SQVTM and CDR2 ANQGSEA. V lost 6 bases and J lost 9, with 15 bases in between. CDR3 size: 13 residues.

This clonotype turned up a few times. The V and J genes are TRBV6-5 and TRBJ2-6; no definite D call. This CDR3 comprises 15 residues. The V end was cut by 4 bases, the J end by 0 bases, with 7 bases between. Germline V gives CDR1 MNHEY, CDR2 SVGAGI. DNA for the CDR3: TGTGCCAGCAGTTCGGGCTCCTCTGGGGCCAACGTCCTGACTTTC. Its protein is CASSSGSSGANVLTF.

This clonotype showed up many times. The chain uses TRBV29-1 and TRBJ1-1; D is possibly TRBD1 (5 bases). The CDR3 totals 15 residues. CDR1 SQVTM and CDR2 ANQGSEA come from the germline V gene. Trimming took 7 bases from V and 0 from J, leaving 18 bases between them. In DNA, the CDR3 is TGCAGCGCTGAGGAAGGGGAAGTCATGAACACTGAAGCTTTCTTT. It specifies CSAEEGEVMNTEAFF.

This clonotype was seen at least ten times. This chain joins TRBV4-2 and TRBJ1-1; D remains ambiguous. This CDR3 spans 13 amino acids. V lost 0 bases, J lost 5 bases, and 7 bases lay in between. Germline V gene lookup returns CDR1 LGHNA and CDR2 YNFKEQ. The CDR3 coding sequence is TGTGCCAGCAGCCAAGAAGCGGGGACTGAAGCTTTCTTT. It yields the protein CASSQEAGTEAFF.

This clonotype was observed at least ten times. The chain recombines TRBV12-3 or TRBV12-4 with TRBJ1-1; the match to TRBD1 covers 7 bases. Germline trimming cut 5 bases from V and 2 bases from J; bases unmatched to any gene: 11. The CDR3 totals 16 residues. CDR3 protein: CASSPRTGGQNTEAFF. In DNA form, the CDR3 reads TGTGCCAGCAGTCCTCGGACAGGTGGCCAAAACACTGAAGCTTTCTTT.

The CDR3, as DNA: TGTGCCAGCAGTTCCCGGACAGGGGAATATTCACCCCTCCACTTT. Amino acid sequence: CASSSRTGEYSPLHF. The gene calls are TRBV6-2 or TRBV6-3 and TRBJ1-6; the match to TRBD1 covers 9 bases. This CDR3 has 15 amino acids. The junction had 6 bases not matched to a gene; V was cut back by 4 bases and J by 8 bases. Germline CDR1 MNHEY, CDR2 SVGEGT.

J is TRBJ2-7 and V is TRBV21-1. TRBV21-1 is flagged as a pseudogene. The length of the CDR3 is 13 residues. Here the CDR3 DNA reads TGTGCCAGCAGCAAATACAGCACCAACGAGCAGTACGTC. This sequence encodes CASSKYSTNEQYV.

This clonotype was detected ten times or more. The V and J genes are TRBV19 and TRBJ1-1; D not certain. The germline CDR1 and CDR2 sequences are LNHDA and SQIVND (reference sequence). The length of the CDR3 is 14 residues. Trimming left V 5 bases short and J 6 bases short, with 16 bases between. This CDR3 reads CASSPTVRRSEAFF. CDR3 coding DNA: TGTGCCAGTAGTCCTACGGTCCGTCGATCTGAAGCTTTCTTT.

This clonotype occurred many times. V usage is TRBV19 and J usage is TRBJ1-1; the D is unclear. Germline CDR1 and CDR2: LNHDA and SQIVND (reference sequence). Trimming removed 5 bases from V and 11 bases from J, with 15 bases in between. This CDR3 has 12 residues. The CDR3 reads CASSSFTSGAFF. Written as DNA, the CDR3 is TGTGCCAGTAGTTCGTTTACATCCGGGGCTTTCTTT.

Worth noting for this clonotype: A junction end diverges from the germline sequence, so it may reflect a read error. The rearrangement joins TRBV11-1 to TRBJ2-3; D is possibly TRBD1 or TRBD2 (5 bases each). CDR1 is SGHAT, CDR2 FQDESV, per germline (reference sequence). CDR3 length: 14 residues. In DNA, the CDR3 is TGTCCCAGCAGCCGTGGGGGATACACAGATACGCAGTATTTT. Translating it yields CPSSRGGYTDTQYF.